The source of this TCR beta chain is a study of siplizumab effects on memory and regulatory T cells. The table came from immunoSEQ multiplex PCR; TCRdb's copy has only in-frame clones and leaves some out. The data hold under 110,000 clones, with nearly 95% observed a single time. The V gene lost 2 bases and the J gene lost 3 bases, with 12 bases spanning the gap. The CDR3 consists of 15 residues. From germline, CDR1 is SGHRS and CDR2 YFSETQ. The chain employs TRBV5-1 and TRBJ2-1; a possible D gene is TRBD2 (6 bases). The sample comprised non-Treg CD4+ T cells sorted from blood. The receptor's source is a human donor in good health. The CDR3: CASSLTSSDYNEQFF. The CDR3 coding sequence is TGCGCCAGCAGCTTAACTAGCAGTGACTACAATGAGCAGTTCTTC. The full variable domain, with the rest looked up from reference TRBV5-1 and TRBJ2-1, is KAGVTQTPRYLIKTRGQQVTLSCSPISGHRSVSWYQQTPGQGLQFLFEYFSETQRNKGNFPGRFSGRQFSNSRSEMNVSTLELGDSALYLCASSLTSSDYNEQFFGPGTRLTVL.